Listed below are T cell receptor beta chains from one sample, sequenced in a study of CD8+CD57+ T cells in acquired aplastic anemia. Each CDR3 protein is one row after TCRdb ran MiXCR on the reads. The table lists just over 40,000 distinct CDR3 sequences, roughly three fifths of them singletons. The source material was sorted CD4+, CD8+, or CD8+CD57+ T cells (not recorded which) from PBMCs. Every receptor here comes from a human donor with aplastic anemia. Both conserved end residues are part of each CDR3. The D gene is left open where the match is weak. The size entry is marked missing in some rows and otherwise reads once, few, many or a size class.

d_gene: NA; v_gene: TRBV2; abundance: NA; j_gene: TRBJ1-3; CDR3aa: CASNIGGQGNTIYF; CDR3nt: TGTGCCAGCAATATCGGGGGGCAGGGAAACACCATATATTTT
d_gene: NA; v_gene: TRBV11-2; abundance: NA; j_gene: TRBJ2-7; CDR3aa: CASSPSPGTLSYEQYF; CDR3nt: TGTGCCAGCAGCCCGTCTCCCGGGACACTGTCCTACGAGCAGTACTTC
d_gene: TRBD2; v_gene: TRBV25-1; abundance: NA; j_gene: TRBJ2-5; CDR3aa: CASSSRTGGLETQYF; CDR3nt: TGTGCCAGCAGTTCACGGACGGGGGGGCTGGAGACCCAGTACTTC
d_gene: NA; v_gene: TRBV7-8; abundance: once; j_gene: TRBJ2-5; CDR3aa: CASSRAQGLQETQYF; CDR3nt: TGTGCCAGCAGCCGGGCCCAGGGGCTCCAAGAGACCCAGTACTTC
d_gene: NA; v_gene: TRBV19; abundance: NA; j_gene: TRBJ2-5; CDR3aa: CASSIGGARETQYF; CDR3nt: TGTGCCAGTAGTATTGGGGGGGCGCGGGAGACCCAGTACTTC
d_gene: TRBD2; v_gene: TRBV2; abundance: NA; j_gene: TRBJ2-3; CDR3aa: CASSAEAGADTQYF; CDR3nt: TGTGCCAGCAGTGCCGAAGCGGGGGCAGATACGCAGTATTTT
d_gene: TRBD1; v_gene: TRBV2; abundance: NA; j_gene: TRBJ2-7; CDR3aa: CASSRGQFDEQYF; CDR3nt: TGTGCCAGCAGCCGGGGACAGTTCGACGAGCAGTACTTC
d_gene: NA; v_gene: TRBV13; abundance: many; j_gene: TRBJ2-5; CDR3aa: CASSFNEGQQETQYF; CDR3nt: TGTGCCAGCAGCTTCAATGAAGGACAGCAAGAGACCCAGTACTTC
d_gene: NA; v_gene: TRBV19; abundance: NA; j_gene: TRBJ1-5; CDR3aa: CASSTGRENQPQHF; CDR3nt: TGTGCCAGTAGTACCGGACGGGAAAATCAGCCCCAGCATTTT
d_gene: TRBD1; v_gene: TRBV6-1; abundance: NA; j_gene: TRBJ1-5; CDR3aa: CASSQIRTGMNQPQHF; CDR3nt: TGTGCCAGCAGCCAGATAAGGACAGGGATGAATCAGCCCCAGCATTTT
d_gene: NA; v_gene: TRBV2; abundance: NA; j_gene: TRBJ1-5; CDR3aa: CASSEDSGTKTNQPQHF; CDR3nt: TGTGCCAGCAGTGAAGACTCCGGGACAAAGACCAATCAGCCCCAGCATTTT
d_gene: NA; v_gene: TRBV7-9; abundance: many; j_gene: TRBJ2-3; CDR3aa: CASRSTKGSADTQYF; CDR3nt: TGTGCCAGCAGGTCAACCAAGGGGTCCGCAGATACGCAGTATTTT
d_gene: NA; v_gene: TRBV24-1; abundance: NA; j_gene: TRBJ1-2; CDR3aa: CATSDWAGYGYTF; CDR3nt: TGTGCCACCAGTGATTGGGCAGGCTATGGCTACACCTTC
d_gene: NA; v_gene: TRBV7-2; abundance: NA; j_gene: TRBJ2-5; CDR3aa: CASSLRVEGTQYF; CDR3nt: TGTGCCAGCAGCTTAAGGGTCGAGGGGACCCAGTACTTC
d_gene: NA; v_gene: TRBV2; abundance: NA; j_gene: TRBJ2-5; CDR3aa: CASSDGGVAGETQYF; CDR3nt: TGTGCCAGCAGTGACGGCGGGGTCGCCGGGGAGACCCAGTACTTC
d_gene: NA; v_gene: TRBV5-1; abundance: NA; j_gene: TRBJ2-7; CDR3aa: CASSTRSGGEQYF; CDR3nt: TGCGCCAGCAGCACGAGGAGTGGGGGGGAGCAGTACTTC
d_gene: NA; v_gene: TRBV10-1; abundance: NA; j_gene: TRBJ2-1; CDR3aa: CASSQDREGNEQFF; CDR3nt: TGCGCCAGCAGCCAAGACAGGGAGGGCAATGAGCAGTTCTTC
d_gene: NA; v_gene: TRBV9; abundance: many; j_gene: TRBJ1-1; CDR3aa: CASSVEGVEAFF; CDR3nt: TGTGCCAGCAGCGTAGAGGGAGTGGAAGCTTTCTTT
d_gene: NA; v_gene: TRBV7-8; abundance: NA; j_gene: TRBJ2-7; CDR3aa: CASSSSAGRGEEQYF; CDR3nt: TGTGCCAGCAGCTCCTCGGCGGGCAGGGGGGAAGAGCAGTACTTC
d_gene: NA; v_gene: TRBV20-1; abundance: many; j_gene: TRBJ1-4; CDR3aa: CSARQGSATNEKLFF; CDR3nt: TGCAGTGCTAGACAGGGGTCGGCAACTAATGAAAAACTGTTTTTT
d_gene: NA; v_gene: TRBV6-4; abundance: NA; j_gene: TRBJ1-1; CDR3aa: CASSDSDNTEAFF; CDR3nt: TGTGCCAGCAGTGACTCGGACAACACTGAAGCTTTCTTT
d_gene: TRBD2; v_gene: TRBV5-4; abundance: NA; j_gene: TRBJ2-5; CDR3aa: CASSKGTSGAAGETQYF; CDR3nt: TGTGCCAGCAGCAAAGGGACTAGCGGGGCCGCAGGGGAGACCCAGTACTTC
d_gene: NA; v_gene: TRBV10-3; abundance: NA; j_gene: TRBJ2-7; CDR3aa: CAISQQGYEQYF; CDR3nt: TGTGCCATCAGTCAACAGGGCTACGAGCAGTACTTC
d_gene: NA; v_gene: TRBV9; abundance: many; j_gene: TRBJ1-3; CDR3aa: CASSVGIGSGNTIYF; CDR3nt: TGTGCCAGCAGCGTAGGAATAGGGTCTGGAAACACCATATATTTT
d_gene: TRBD1; v_gene: TRBV7-2; abundance: once; j_gene: TRBJ2-7; CDR3aa: CASSQQTGGSYEQYF; CDR3nt: TGTGCCAGCAGCCAACAGACAGGGGGATCCTACGAGCAGTACTTC
d_gene: NA; v_gene: TRBV29-1; abundance: NA; j_gene: TRBJ2-2; CDR3aa: CSGHLNTGELFF; CDR3nt: TGCAGCGGACACTTAAACACCGGGGAGCTGTTTTTT
d_gene: NA; v_gene: TRBV10-3; abundance: NA; j_gene: TRBJ1-2; CDR3aa: CAISEARDYGYTF; CDR3nt: TGTGCCATCAGTGAGGCCAGGGACTATGGCTACACCTTC
d_gene: TRBD2; v_gene: TRBV7-9; abundance: NA; j_gene: TRBJ2-7; CDR3aa: CATYSGTYEQYF; CDR3nt: TGTGCCACCTACAGCGGGACCTACGAGCAGTACTTC
d_gene: TRBD1; v_gene: TRBV15; abundance: NA; j_gene: TRBJ1-2; CDR3aa: CATSRQGASYGYTF; CDR3nt: TGTGCCACCAGTAGACAGGGGGCGAGCTATGGCTACACCTTC
d_gene: TRBD1; v_gene: TRBV2; abundance: NA; j_gene: TRBJ2-5; CDR3aa: CASGQGTGQETQYF; CDR3nt: TGTGCCAGCGGGCAGGGGACAGGGCAAGAGACCCAGTACTTC
d_gene: NA; v_gene: TRBV19; abundance: NA; j_gene: TRBJ1-5; CDR3aa: CASSQQGDQPQHF; CDR3nt: TGTGCCAGTAGTCAACAGGGAGATCAGCCCCAGCATTTT
d_gene: TRBD1; v_gene: TRBV7-9; abundance: NA; j_gene: TRBJ1-4; CDR3aa: CASSPGQPNEKLFF; CDR3nt: TGTGCCAGCAGCCCGGGACAGCCTAATGAAAAACTGTTTTTT
d_gene: NA; v_gene: TRBV9; abundance: NA; j_gene: TRBJ1-1; CDR3aa: CASTLVGTDEAFF; CDR3nt: TGTGCCAGCACTCTTGTAGGGACTGATGAAGCTTTCTTT